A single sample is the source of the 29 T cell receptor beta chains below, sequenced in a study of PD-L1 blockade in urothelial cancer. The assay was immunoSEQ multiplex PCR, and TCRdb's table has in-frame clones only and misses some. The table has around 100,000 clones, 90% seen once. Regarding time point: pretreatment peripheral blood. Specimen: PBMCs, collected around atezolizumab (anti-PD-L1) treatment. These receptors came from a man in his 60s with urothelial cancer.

This CDR3 is CASSTPRQGGYGYTF. DNA for the CDR3: TGTGCCAGCAGTACACCACGCCAGGGAGGGTATGGCTACACCTTC. This chain connects TRBV5-4 to TRBJ1-2, with a weak D call TRBD1 (5 bases). The CDR3 covers 15 residues. Deletions cut 5 bases from V and 5 bases from J, with 19 bases between. CDR1 is SGHNT and CDR2 is YYREEE in the germline V gene (reference sequence).

In DNA form, the CDR3 reads TGTGCCACCGAGACTAGCGGGGGTTACGAGCAGTACTTC. Encoded protein: CATETSGGYEQYF. This chain joins TRBV19 and TRBJ2-7, with TRBD2 identical over 12 bases. Trimming at V came to 10 bases and at J to 4 bases, leaving 5 bases not matched to a gene. From germline, CDR1 is LNHDA and CDR2 SQIVND (reference sequence). CDR3 length equals 13 residues.

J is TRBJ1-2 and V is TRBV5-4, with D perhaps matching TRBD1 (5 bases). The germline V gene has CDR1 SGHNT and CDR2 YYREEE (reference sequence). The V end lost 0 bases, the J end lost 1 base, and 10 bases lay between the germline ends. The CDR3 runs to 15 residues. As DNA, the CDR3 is TGTGCCAGCAGCTTGGTTGTCGGGGGTAACTATGGCTACACCTTC. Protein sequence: CASSLVVGGNYGYTF.

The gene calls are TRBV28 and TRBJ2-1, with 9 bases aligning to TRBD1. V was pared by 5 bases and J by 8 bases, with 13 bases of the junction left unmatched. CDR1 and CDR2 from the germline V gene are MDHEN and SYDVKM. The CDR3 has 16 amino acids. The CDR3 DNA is TGTGCCAGCAGTCGAGAGACTACAGGGGGCAGGGATGAGCAGTTCTTC. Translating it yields CASSRETTGGRDEQFF.

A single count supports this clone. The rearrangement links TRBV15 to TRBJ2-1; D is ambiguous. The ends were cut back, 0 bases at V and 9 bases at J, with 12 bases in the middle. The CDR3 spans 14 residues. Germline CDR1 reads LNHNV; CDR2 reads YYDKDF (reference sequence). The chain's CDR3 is CATSRDLAYVEQFF. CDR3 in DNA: TGTGCCACCAGCAGAGATCTTGCGTACGTTGAGCAGTTCTTC.

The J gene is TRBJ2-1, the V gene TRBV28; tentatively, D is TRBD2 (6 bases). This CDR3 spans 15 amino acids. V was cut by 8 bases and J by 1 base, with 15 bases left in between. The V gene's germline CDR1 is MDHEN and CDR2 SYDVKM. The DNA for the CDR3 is TGTGCCAGCCAGGTCTCAGGGAGGTCCTACAATGAGCAGTTCTTC. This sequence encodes CASQVSGRSYNEQFF.

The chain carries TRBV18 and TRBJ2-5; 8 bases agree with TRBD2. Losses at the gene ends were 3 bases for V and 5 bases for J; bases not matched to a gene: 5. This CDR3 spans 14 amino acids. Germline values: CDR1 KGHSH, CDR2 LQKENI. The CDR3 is CASSPSTGGETQYF. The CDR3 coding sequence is TGTGCCAGCTCACCGTCCACGGGGGGGGAGACCCAGTACTTC.

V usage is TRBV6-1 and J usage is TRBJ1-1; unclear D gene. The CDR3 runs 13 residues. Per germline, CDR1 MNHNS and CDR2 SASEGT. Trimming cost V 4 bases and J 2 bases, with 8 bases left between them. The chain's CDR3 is CASSGSGNTEAFF. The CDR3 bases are TGTGCCAGCAGTGGTTCGGGTAACACTGAAGCTTTCTTT.

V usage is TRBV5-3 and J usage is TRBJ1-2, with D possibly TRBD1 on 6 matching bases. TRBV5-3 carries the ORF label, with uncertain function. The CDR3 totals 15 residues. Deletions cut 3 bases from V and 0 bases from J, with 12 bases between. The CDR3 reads CARSWPDSTNYGYTF. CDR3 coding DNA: TGTGCCAGAAGCTGGCCGGACAGCACTAACTATGGCTACACCTTC.

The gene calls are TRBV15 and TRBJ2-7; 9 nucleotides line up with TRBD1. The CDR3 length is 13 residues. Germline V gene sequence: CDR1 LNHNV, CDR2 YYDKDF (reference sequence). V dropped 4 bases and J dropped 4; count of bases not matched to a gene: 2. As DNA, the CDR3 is TGTGCCACCAGCACAGACAGGGGGTACGAGCAGTACTTC. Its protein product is CATSTDRGYEQYF.

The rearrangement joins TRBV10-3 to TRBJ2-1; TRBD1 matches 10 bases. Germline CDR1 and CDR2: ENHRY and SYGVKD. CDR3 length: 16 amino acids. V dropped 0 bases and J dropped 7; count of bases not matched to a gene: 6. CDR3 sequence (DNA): TGTGCCATCAGTGAGTCGAGAGGACAGGGGGGGAATGAGCAGTTCTTC. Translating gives CAISESRGQGGNEQFF.

The CDR3 DNA is TGTGCCAGCAGCGTAGCGTCAGGACAGGGGAACACCGGGGAGCTGTTTTTT. Protein: CASSVASGQGNTGELFF. The chain has TRBV9 and TRBJ2-2; 8 bases line up with TRBD1. The CDR3 loop spans 17 amino acids. The J segment lost 1 base and the V segment lost 0 bases, leaving 5 bases of the junction unmatched. Germline V CDR1 and CDR2: SGDLS, YYNGEE.

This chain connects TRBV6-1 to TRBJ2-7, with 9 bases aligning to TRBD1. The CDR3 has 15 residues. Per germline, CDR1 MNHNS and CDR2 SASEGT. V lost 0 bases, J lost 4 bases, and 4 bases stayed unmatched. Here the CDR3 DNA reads TGTGCCAGCAGTGAAGCCGCCGGACAGGGGTACGAGCAGTACTTC. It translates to CASSEAAGQGYEQYF.

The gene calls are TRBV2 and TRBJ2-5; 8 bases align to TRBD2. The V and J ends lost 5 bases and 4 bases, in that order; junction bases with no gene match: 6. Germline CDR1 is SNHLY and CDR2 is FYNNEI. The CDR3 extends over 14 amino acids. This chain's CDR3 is CASSIPGGPETQYF. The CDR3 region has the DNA TGTGCCAGCAGTATCCCGGGAGGGCCAGAGACCCAGTACTTC.

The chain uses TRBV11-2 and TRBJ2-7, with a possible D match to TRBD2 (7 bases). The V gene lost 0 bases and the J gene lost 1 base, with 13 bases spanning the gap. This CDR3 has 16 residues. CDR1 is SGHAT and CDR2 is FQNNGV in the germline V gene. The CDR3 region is CASSLDPGGRSYEQYF. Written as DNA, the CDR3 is TGTGCCAGCAGCTTAGACCCGGGGGGCAGATCCTACGAGCAGTACTTC.

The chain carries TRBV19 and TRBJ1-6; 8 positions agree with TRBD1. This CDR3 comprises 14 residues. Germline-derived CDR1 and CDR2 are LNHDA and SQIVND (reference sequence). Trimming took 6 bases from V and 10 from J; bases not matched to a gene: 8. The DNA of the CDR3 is TGTGCCAGTAGCGAAACAGGGGGAGACTCACCCCTCCACTTT. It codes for CASSETGGDSPLHF.

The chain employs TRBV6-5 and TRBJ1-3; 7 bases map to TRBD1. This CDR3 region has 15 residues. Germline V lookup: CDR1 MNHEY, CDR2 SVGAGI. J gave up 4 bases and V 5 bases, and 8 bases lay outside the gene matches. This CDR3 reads CASSPDRDRGNTIYF. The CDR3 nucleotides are TGTGCCAGCAGTCCCGACAGGGACCGCGGAAACACCATATATTTT.

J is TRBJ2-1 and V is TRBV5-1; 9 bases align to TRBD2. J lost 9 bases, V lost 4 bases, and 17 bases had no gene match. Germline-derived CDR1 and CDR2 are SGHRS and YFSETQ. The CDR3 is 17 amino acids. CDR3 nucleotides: TGCGCCAGCAGCAACCAAGGAGGCGGGGGGGCCGGGGCTGAGCAGTTCTTC. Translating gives CASSNQGGGGAGAEQFF. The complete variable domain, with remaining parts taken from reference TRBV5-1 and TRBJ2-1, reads KAGVTQTPRYLIKTRGQQVTLSCSPISGHRSVSWYQQTPGQGLQFLFEYFSETQRNKGNFPGRFSGRQFSNSRSEMNVSTLELGDSALYLCASSNQGGGGAGAEQFFGPGTRLTVL.

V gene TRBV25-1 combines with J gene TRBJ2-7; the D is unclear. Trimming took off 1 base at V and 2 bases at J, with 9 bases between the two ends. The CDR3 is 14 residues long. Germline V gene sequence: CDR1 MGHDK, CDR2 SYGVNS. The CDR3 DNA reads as TGTGCCAGCAGTGAATCGGGTGGCGCCTACGAGCAGTACTTC. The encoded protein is CASSESGGAYEQYF.

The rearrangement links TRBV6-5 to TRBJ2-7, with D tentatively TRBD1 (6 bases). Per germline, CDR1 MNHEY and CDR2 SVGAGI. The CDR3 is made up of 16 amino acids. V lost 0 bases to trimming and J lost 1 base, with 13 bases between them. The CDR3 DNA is TGTGCCAGCAGTTACTCTTCAGGGGCGGATTCCTACGAGCAGTACTTC. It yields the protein CASSYSSGADSYEQYF.

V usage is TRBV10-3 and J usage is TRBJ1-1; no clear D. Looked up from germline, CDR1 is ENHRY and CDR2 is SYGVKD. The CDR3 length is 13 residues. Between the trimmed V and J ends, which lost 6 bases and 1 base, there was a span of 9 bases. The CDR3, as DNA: TGTGCCATCAGCAATGACAAGAACACTGAAGCTTTCTTT. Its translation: CAISNDKNTEAFF.

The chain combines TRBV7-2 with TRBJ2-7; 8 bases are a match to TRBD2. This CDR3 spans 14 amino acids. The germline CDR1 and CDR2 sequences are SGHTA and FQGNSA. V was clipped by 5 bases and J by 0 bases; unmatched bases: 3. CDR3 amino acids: CASSPGGGSYEQYF. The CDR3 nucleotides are TGTGCCAGCAGCCCCGGGGGGGGCTCCTACGAGCAGTACTTC. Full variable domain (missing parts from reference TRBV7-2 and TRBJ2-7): GAGVSQSPSNKVTEKGKDVELRCDPISGHTALYWYRQSLGQGLEFLIYFQGNSAPDKSGLPSDRFSAERTGGSVSTLTIQRTQQEDSAVYLCASSPGGGSYEQYFGPGTRLTVT.

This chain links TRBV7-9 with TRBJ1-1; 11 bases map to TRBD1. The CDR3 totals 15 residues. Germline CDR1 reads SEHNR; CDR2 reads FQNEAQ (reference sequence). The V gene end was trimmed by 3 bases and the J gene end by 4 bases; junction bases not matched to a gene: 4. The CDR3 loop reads CASSLDRGRITEAFF. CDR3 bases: TGTGCCAGCAGCTTGGACAGGGGGCGCATCACTGAAGCTTTCTTT.

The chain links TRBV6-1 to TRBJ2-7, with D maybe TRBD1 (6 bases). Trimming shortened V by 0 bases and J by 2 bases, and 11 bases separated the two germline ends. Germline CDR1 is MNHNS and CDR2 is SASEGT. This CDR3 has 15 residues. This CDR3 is CASSEAGQGTYEQYF. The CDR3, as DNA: TGTGCCAGCAGTGAAGCGGGTCAGGGGACCTACGAGCAGTACTTC.

CDR3 coding DNA: TGTGCCACCAGCAGAGGTACGGGTAACACCTACAATGAGCAGTTCTTC. It codes for CATSRGTGNTYNEQFF. The chain links TRBV15 to TRBJ2-1; no firm D call. This CDR3 is built from 16 residues. The germline V gene encodes CDR1 LNHNV and CDR2 YYDKDF (reference sequence). V was cut by 1 base and J by 2 bases, with 12 bases left in between.

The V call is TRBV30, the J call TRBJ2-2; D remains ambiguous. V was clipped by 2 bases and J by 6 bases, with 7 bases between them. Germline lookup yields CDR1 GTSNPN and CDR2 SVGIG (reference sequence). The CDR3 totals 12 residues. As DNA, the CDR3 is TGTGCCTGGAGTCTGACTGCCGGGGAGCTGTTTTTT. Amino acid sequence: CAWSLTAGELFF.

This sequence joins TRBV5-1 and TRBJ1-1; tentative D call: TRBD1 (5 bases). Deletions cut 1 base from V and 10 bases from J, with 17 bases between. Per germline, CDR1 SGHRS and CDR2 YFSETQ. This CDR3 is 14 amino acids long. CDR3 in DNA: TGCGCCAGCAGCTTGCAGGGTGACCACCTCGTAGCTTTCTTT. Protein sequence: CASSLQGDHLVAFF.

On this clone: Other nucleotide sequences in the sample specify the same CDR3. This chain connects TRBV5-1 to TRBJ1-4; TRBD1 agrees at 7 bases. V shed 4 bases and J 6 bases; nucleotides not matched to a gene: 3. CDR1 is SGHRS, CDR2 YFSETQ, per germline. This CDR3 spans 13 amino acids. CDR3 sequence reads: CASSPDRDEKLFF. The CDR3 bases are TGCGCCAGCAGCCCTGACAGGGATGAAAAACTGTTTTTT.

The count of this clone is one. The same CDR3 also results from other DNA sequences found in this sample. CDR3 in amino acids: CASSLGLAGGSTDTQYF. CDR3 in DNA: TGTGCCAGCAGCTTGGGACTAGCGGGGGGTAGCACAGATACGCAGTATTTT. The chain combines TRBV7-2 with TRBJ2-3, with 15 positions matching TRBD2. Germline V gives CDR1 SGHTA, CDR2 FQGNSA. With V trimmed by 3 bases and J by 0 bases, 1 base remained unmatched. The CDR3 spans 17 residues.